Below, one T cell receptor (beta chain) is given with its context. Its specificity is unknown. This record comes from a study of blood T cell dynamics during melanoma immunotherapy. Study overall: First-line therapy was either pembrolizumab or nivolumab with ipilimumab for metastatic melanoma.

Time point: pre-treatment baseline. V lost 5 bases to trimming and J lost 7 bases; unmatched junction nucleotides: 9. CDR1 and CDR2 from the germline V gene are MDHEN and SYDVKM. This CDR3 is built from 14 residues. Sequencing was performed with immunoSEQ multiplex PCR; in TCRdb, only in-frame clones are kept and a portion is missing. This sample carries roughly 7,900 clones, 81% of them seen once, and the ten largest clones take approximately 1%. Study results and limitations: The study could not tell melanoma-specific clones from general immune activation.

Sequenced here: blood, sampled from a patient treated with checkpoint blockade. The V gene is TRBV28, the J gene TRBJ1-1; TRBD1 matches at 8 bases. The clonotype comes from a human donor with melanoma. CDR3 DNA sequence: TGTGCCAGCAGTCCTGGCAGGGGGCGCCGTGAAGCTTTCTTT. Residues: CASSPGRGRREAFF.